The rows below give T cell receptor beta chains drawn from one sample of a study of sequential checkpoint blockade in melanoma. Assay used: immunoSEQ multiplex PCR; TCRdb lists only in-frame clones, some missing. The table records a few thousand clones, 20% to 25% of them present only once. The sequencing here drew on tumor tissue (inferred from file names), taken from a patient given nivolumab and ipilimumab in sequence. Receptors originate from a human donor with melanoma. The CDR3 runs from the conserved cysteine through the conserved F or W. A D gene is named only where the DNA matches it firmly. Size tells how often a clone was seen (once, few, many) or the class of an expanded clone, and some rows leave it out.

j_gene: TRBJ1-5
len: 14
v_gene: TRBV12-5
abundance: -
d_gene: -
CDR3aa: CASGLAGVVQPQHF
CDR3nt: TGTGCTAGTGGTTTGGCGGGGGTAGTTCAGCCCCAGCATTTT

j_gene: TRBJ2-7
len: 16
v_gene: TRBV11-3
abundance: few
d_gene: -
CDR3aa: CASSRRGIMKNYEQYF
CDR3nt: TGTGCCAGCAGCCGTAGGGGCATCATGAAGAATTACGAGCAGTACTTC

j_gene: TRBJ1-5
len: 18
v_gene: TRBV6-8
abundance: medium-sized
d_gene: -
CDR3aa: CASSLDKTSTRNNQPQHF
CDR3nt: TGTGCCAGCAGTCTCGACAAGACATCAACCCGCAACAATCAGCCCCAGCATTTT

j_gene: TRBJ1-5
len: 15
v_gene: TRBV11-3
abundance: few
d_gene: TRBD1
CDR3aa: CASSPGTGNNQPQHF
CDR3nt: TGTGCCAGCAGCCCCGGGACAGGGAACAATCAGCCCCAGCATTTT

j_gene: TRBJ2-2
len: 19
v_gene: TRBV9
abundance: few
d_gene: TRBD1
CDR3aa: CASSARLGDRVKVAGELFF
CDR3nt: TGTGCCAGCAGCGCTAGATTAGGGGACAGGGTAAAGGTGGCCGGGGAGCTGTTTTTT

j_gene: TRBJ1-1
len: 15
v_gene: TRBV6-8
abundance: few
d_gene: TRBD1
CDR3aa: CASSSTGDLATEAFF
CDR3nt: TGTGCCAGCAGTTCAACAGGGGACCTTGCCACTGAAGCTTTCTTT

j_gene: TRBJ1-5
len: 21
v_gene: TRBV28
abundance: few
d_gene: TRBD1
CDR3aa: CASSLLMGGTGDLFRNQPQHF
CDR3nt: TGTGCCAGCAGTTTATTAATGGGGGGGACAGGGGACCTTTTTAGGAATCAGCCCCAGCATTTT

j_gene: TRBJ1-5
len: 19
v_gene: TRBV5-3
abundance: many
d_gene: -
CDR3aa: CARSLAAEGASLLDQPQHF
CDR3nt: TGTGCCAGAAGCTTGGCCGCGGAGGGTGCCAGCTTACTTGATCAGCCCCAGCATTTT

j_gene: TRBJ2-5
len: 15
v_gene: TRBV11-3
abundance: many
d_gene: -
CDR3aa: CASSSLRGFQETQYF
CDR3nt: TGTGCCAGCAGCTCTCTAAGAGGTTTCCAAGAGACCCAGTACTTC

j_gene: TRBJ1-2
len: 15
v_gene: TRBV11-3
abundance: -
d_gene: -
CDR3aa: CASSPQTASRYGYTF
CDR3nt: TGTGCCAGCAGCCCGCAGACAGCTTCACGCTATGGCTACACCTTC

j_gene: TRBJ2-5
len: 12
v_gene: TRBV12-5
abundance: few
d_gene: TRBD2
CDR3aa: CASTLADETQYF
CDR3nt: TGTGCCAGCACCCTAGCGGACGAGACCCAGTACTTC

j_gene: TRBJ1-5
len: 16
v_gene: TRBV11-3
abundance: -
d_gene: TRBD1
CDR3aa: CASSSGGDSSNQPQHF
CDR3nt: TGTGCCAGCAGCTCAGGGGGGGACAGCAGCAATCAGCCCCAGCATTTT

j_gene: TRBJ2-2
len: 14
v_gene: TRBV29-1
abundance: medium-sized
d_gene: TRBD1
CDR3aa: CSARGQGDTGELFF
CDR3nt: TGCAGCGCTCGGGGACAGGGCGACACCGGGGAGCTGTTTTTT

j_gene: TRBJ1-6
len: 16
v_gene: TRBV11-3
abundance: medium-sized
d_gene: -
CDR3aa: CASSLDFYPADSPLHF
CDR3nt: TGTGCCAGCAGCTTGGATTTCTACCCCGCCGATTCACCCCTCCACTTT

j_gene: TRBJ2-7
len: 15
v_gene: TRBV11-3
abundance: medium-sized
d_gene: TRBD2
CDR3aa: CASSFGPSGTYEQYF
CDR3nt: TGTGCCAGCAGCTTTGGGCCTAGCGGGACCTACGAGCAGTACTTC

j_gene: TRBJ1-2
len: 12
v_gene: TRBV6-8
abundance: medium-sized
d_gene: -
CDR3aa: CASSSLNYGYTF
CDR3nt: TGTGCCAGCAGTAGCCTCAACTATGGCTACACCTTC

j_gene: TRBJ2-3
len: 15
v_gene: TRBV11-3
abundance: many
d_gene: TRBD2
CDR3aa: CASSSGLAGSDTQYF
CDR3nt: TGTGCCAGCAGCTCTGGACTAGCGGGGTCAGATACGCAGTATTTT

j_gene: TRBJ2-3
len: 15
v_gene: TRBV19
abundance: -
d_gene: -
CDR3aa: CASSKDGVYTDTQYF
CDR3nt: TGTGCCAGTAGTAAAGACGGAGTATACACAGATACGCAGTATTTT

j_gene: TRBJ1-1
len: 11
v_gene: TRBV6-4
abundance: many
d_gene: -
CDR3aa: CASSLGREAFF
CDR3nt: TGTGCCAGCAGTTTGGGGCGTGAAGCTTTCTTT

j_gene: TRBJ2-7
len: 13
v_gene: TRBV2
abundance: few
d_gene: TRBD1
CDR3aa: CASSSDRGNEQYF
CDR3nt: TGTGCCAGCAGTTCGGACAGGGGAAACGAGCAGTACTTC

j_gene: TRBJ2-1
len: 16
v_gene: TRBV28
abundance: few
d_gene: TRBD2
CDR3aa: CASSPSTSGSFNEQFF
CDR3nt: TGTGCCAGCAGTCCCTCAACTAGCGGGAGTTTTAATGAGCAGTTCTTC

j_gene: TRBJ1-2
len: 15
v_gene: TRBV11-3
abundance: many
d_gene: TRBD1
CDR3aa: CASSPWTGDSSGYTF
CDR3nt: TGTGCCAGCAGCCCCTGGACAGGGGATAGTAGTGGCTACACCTTC

j_gene: TRBJ1-1
len: 15
v_gene: TRBV6-8
abundance: -
d_gene: TRBD1
CDR3aa: CASRPPGQRNTEAFF
CDR3nt: TGTGCCAGCAGACCTCCGGGACAGAGGAACACTGAAGCTTTCTTT

j_gene: TRBJ1-1
len: 15
v_gene: TRBV6-8
abundance: few
d_gene: TRBD1
CDR3aa: CASSYRTGGDTEAFF
CDR3nt: TGTGCCAGCAGTTACCGGACAGGGGGCGACACTGAAGCTTTCTTT

j_gene: TRBJ2-1
len: 12
v_gene: TRBV6-8
abundance: few
d_gene: -
CDR3aa: CASSYSDNEQFF
CDR3nt: TGTGCCAGCAGTTACTCAGACAATGAGCAGTTCTTC

j_gene: TRBJ2-3
len: 15
v_gene: TRBV19
abundance: -
d_gene: TRBD1
CDR3aa: CASSIPGQGTDTQYF
CDR3nt: TGTGCCAGTAGTATACCCGGACAGGGCACAGATACGCAGTATTTT

j_gene: TRBJ1-5
len: 14
v_gene: TRBV16
abundance: -
d_gene: -
CDR3aa: CASNSWLSNQPQHF
CDR3nt: TGTGCCAGCAACTCCTGGCTTAGCAATCAGCCCCAGCATTTT

j_gene: TRBJ1-1
len: 14
v_gene: TRBV19
abundance: -
d_gene: -
CDR3aa: CASKTGGRDTEAFF
CDR3nt: TGTGCCAGTAAGACGGGGGGCCGGGACACTGAAGCTTTCTTT

j_gene: TRBJ2-1
len: 14
v_gene: TRBV28
abundance: -
d_gene: TRBD2
CDR3aa: CASSSGLASNEQFF
CDR3nt: TGTGCCAGCAGCTCCGGACTAGCTAGCAATGAGCAGTTCTTC

j_gene: TRBJ1-5
len: 16
v_gene: TRBV19
abundance: -
d_gene: -
CDR3aa: CASTPAVDLSNQPQHF
CDR3nt: TGTGCCAGTACCCCCGCCGTTGATTTGAGCAATCAGCCCCAGCATTTT

j_gene: TRBJ1-5
len: 13
v_gene: TRBV28
abundance: -
d_gene: -
CDR3aa: CASSLPGSQPQHF
CDR3nt: TGTGCCAGCAGTTTGCCAGGATCCCAGCCCCAGCATTTT

j_gene: TRBJ2-2
len: 16
v_gene: TRBV11-3
abundance: few
d_gene: TRBD2
CDR3aa: CASSIRAGGPTGELFF
CDR3nt: TGTGCCAGCAGCATCCGAGCGGGGGGGCCCACCGGGGAGCTGTTTTTT